These 27 T cell receptor beta chains were sequenced from one sample in a study of T-cell memory formation after mild COVID-19 listed by TCRdb under 2021. Library method: 5' RACE. This sample was sequenced with an Illumina NovaSeq 6000. Using fastp at Q25 and MiXCR, TCRdb reprocessed the public reads and kept productive beta chains. All rows with the same CDR3 protein become a single entry with the most common DNA and genes. In all, the sample holds about 140,000 distinct CDR3 sequences, and 11% to 15% of those were seen once. The ten largest clones represent around 30% of the sample. Material for sequencing was PBMCs or a T cell subset sorted from them (not recorded which). All receptors come from an adult woman who had mild COVID-19 (a few samples of this study predate the infection). The sample titles of this study are shuffled in the database, so cell type and time point are left out; the donor was told from shared clones.

This clonotype was counted only a few times. The J gene is TRBJ2-2, the V gene TRBV27, with D possibly matching TRBD1 (6 bases). Trimming took 2 bases from V and 3 from J, leaving 10 bases between them. The CDR3 is 15 residues long. Looked up from germline, CDR1 is MNHEY and CDR2 is SMNVEV (reference sequence). The CDR3 is CASSLITGHTGELFF. In DNA, the CDR3 is TGTGCCAGCAGTTTAATAACAGGGCACACCGGGGAGCTGTTTTTT.

This clonotype was observed a few times. The rearrangement joins TRBV4-3 to TRBJ1-1; D possibly corresponds to TRBD1 (5 bases). V lost 0 bases and J lost 0, with 11 bases in between. Germline loops: CDR1 LGHNA, CDR2 YSLEER. The CDR3 has 16 residues. The DNA for the CDR3 is TGCGCCAGCAGCCAAGATAGTTGGACAATGAACACTGAAGCTTTCTTT. This sequence encodes CASSQDSWTMNTEAFF.

This clonotype was seen once. At one end, the junction sequence differs from germline, possibly due to a read error. The rearrangement links TRBV11-2 to TRBJ2-1; D might be TRBD1 (6 bases). This CDR3 region has 15 residues. CDR1 and CDR2 (germline): SGHAT, FQNNGV. Written as DNA, the CDR3 is TGTGCCAGCAGCGAAGACAGGATTCCCTACGATGAGCAGTTCTTC. Translating it yields CASSEDRIPYDEQFF.

This clonotype was picked up one time. The chain has TRBV27 and TRBJ2-7, with D possibly called TRBD1 or TRBD2 (5 bases each). The germline V gene encodes CDR1 MNHEY and CDR2 SMNVEV (reference sequence). V dropped 1 base and J dropped 3 bases, with 10 bases sitting between them. The CDR3 totals 14 residues. The DNA for the CDR3 is TGTGCCAGCAGTTTATATCGAGGGGTCTACGAGCAGTACTTC. It yields the protein CASSLYRGVYEQYF.

This chain uses TRBV13 with TRBJ2-1; D possibly uses TRBD1 or TRBD2 (5 bases each). The ends were cut back, 5 bases at V and 0 bases at J, with 14 bases in the middle. The CDR3 covers 16 residues. Germline CDR1 reads PRHDT; CDR2 reads FYEKMQ (reference sequence). CDR3: CASSQRGNSSYNEQFF. The DNA for the CDR3 is TGTGCCAGCAGCCAGAGGGGAAATAGCTCCTACAATGAGCAGTTCTTC.

This clonotype was counted only a few times. The V call is TRBV5-1, the J call TRBJ2-7; perhaps TRBD1 as D (6 bases). The V end was cut by 4 bases, the J end by 3 bases, with 17 bases between. Germline loops: CDR1 SGHRS, CDR2 YFSETQ. This CDR3 contains 15 residues. DNA for the CDR3: TGCGCCAGCAGCCCATCAGGGGTACCCTACTACGAGCAGTACTTC. Residues: CASSPSGVPYYEQYF.

V is TRBV7-9 and J is TRBJ2-1; 12 nucleotides agree with TRBD2. This CDR3 spans 17 amino acids. Germline V gene data show CDR1 as SEHNR and CDR2 as FQNEAQ (reference sequence). V lost 4 bases and J lost 0; bases outside the gene matches: 4. The CDR3 protein is CASSSSSGRASYNEQFF. As DNA, the CDR3 is TGTGCCAGCAGCTCTTCTAGCGGGAGGGCCTCCTACAATGAGCAGTTCTTC.

This clonotype turned up a few times. This chain links TRBV10-2 with TRBJ2-7, with 8 bases aligning to TRBD2. The CDR3 has 14 residues. Germline V gives CDR1 WSHSY, CDR2 SAAADI. The ends lost 3 bases at V and 2 bases at J; junction bases unmatched: 3. The CDR3 nucleotides are TGCGCCAGCAGTGAACTAGCGGAAACCTACGAGCAGTACTTC. This sequence encodes CASSELAETYEQYF.

The J gene is TRBJ1-2, the V gene TRBV9; 8 nucleotides agree with TRBD1. The V gene's germline CDR1 is SGDLS and CDR2 YYNGEE. With V trimmed by 4 bases and J by 7 bases, 6 bases remained unmatched. This CDR3 contains 13 residues. This CDR3 reads CASSPRTGLGYTF. The CDR3 nucleotides read TGTGCCAGCAGCCCAAGGACAGGGCTTGGCTACACCTTC. The entire variable domain, with the rest obtained from reference TRBV9 and TRBJ1-2, is as follows: DSGVTQTPKHLITATGQRVTLRCSPRSGDLSVYWYQQSLDQGLQFLIQYYNGEERAKGNILERFSAQQFPDLHSELNLSSLELGDSALYFCASSPRTGLGYTFGSGTRLTVV.

This clonotype was seen a few times. The rearrangement links TRBV13 to TRBJ2-7; D may be TRBD1 or TRBD2 (5 bases each). The germline V and J ends were trimmed by 4 bases and 7 bases, with 11 bases remaining between them. This CDR3 has 12 amino acids. Germline V gene lookup returns CDR1 PRHDT and CDR2 FYEKMQ (reference sequence). CDR3 nucleotide sequence: TGTGCCAGCAGCTCCCGAGAGGGGGAGCAGTACTTC. Protein sequence: CASSSREGEQYF.

This clonotype was counted at least ten times. The chain carries TRBV7-8 and TRBJ2-3, with 7 positions matching TRBD1. CDR1 is SGHVS and CDR2 is FQNEAQ in the germline V gene. The CDR3 sequence is 14 residues long. The trim removed 5 bases at V and 2 bases at J, leaving 4 bases unmatched. The CDR3 reads CASSRTGSTDTQYF. The CDR3 nucleotides are TGTGCCAGCAGCCGGACAGGTTCCACAGATACGCAGTATTTT.

There are a few counts of this clonotype. The chain uses TRBV7-9 and TRBJ2-7; D assignment may be TRBD1 or TRBD2 (5 bases each). CDR1 and CDR2 (germline): SEHNR, FQNEAQ (reference sequence). This CDR3 region has 15 residues. V was pared by 2 bases and J by 0 bases, with 11 bases between. CDR3 sequence: CASSLQGDGSYEQYF. DNA of the CDR3: TGTGCCAGCAGCTTACAAGGGGACGGCTCCTACGAGCAGTACTTC.

This chain connects TRBV9 to TRBJ2-7, with 10 bases identical to TRBD2. CDR1 is SGDLS and CDR2 is YYNGEE in the germline V gene. The CDR3 covers 17 residues. The trim removed 0 bases at V and 3 bases at J, leaving 9 bases unmatched. The CDR3: CASSVGFIAGGFYEQYF. The CDR3 nucleotides are TGTGCCAGCAGCGTAGGATTCATAGCGGGGGGTTTCTACGAGCAGTACTTC.

In this sample, this clonotype turned up a few times. The rearrangement uses TRBV30 and TRBJ1-2; TRBD1 agrees at 8 bases. V lost 5 bases, J lost 4 bases, and 3 bases stayed unmatched. Looked up from germline, CDR1 is GTSNPN and CDR2 is SVGIG (reference sequence). This CDR3 spans 12 amino acids. CDR3 nucleotide sequence: TGTGCCTGGGACAGGGGCGTCTATGGCTACACCTTC. Residues: CAWDRGVYGYTF.

The V call is TRBV2, the J call TRBJ2-5, with D perhaps being TRBD1 or TRBD2 (5 bases each). Germline V gives CDR1 SNHLY, CDR2 FYNNEI. The CDR3 is 14 amino acids. The V gene lost 6 bases and the J gene lost 5 bases, with 16 bases spanning the gap. In nucleotides, the CDR3 is TGTGCCAGCAGGCCGGGACCCGGAGTGGAGACCCAGTACTTC. Protein product: CASRPGPGVETQYF.

CDR3 amino acids: CATSRGLPGGSYNEQFF. The CDR3 DNA sequence: TGTGCCACCAGCAGAGGACTACCCGGGGGGTCCTACAATGAGCAGTTCTTC. The V gene is TRBV15, the J gene TRBJ2-1, with TRBD2 identical over 7 bases. The CDR3 consists of 17 residues. Germline CDR1 is LNHNV and CDR2 is YYDKDF (reference sequence). Losses at the gene ends were 1 base for V and 1 base for J; bases not matched to a gene: 7.

V gene TRBV2 combines with J gene TRBJ2-1; D not resolved. CDR1 is SNHLY, CDR2 FYNNEI, per germline. The CDR3 sequence is 16 residues long. Trimming removed 0 bases from V and 2 bases from J, with 11 bases in between. The chain's CDR3 is CASSEAPGLPYNEQFF. CDR3 coding DNA: TGTGCCAGCAGTGAAGCCCCCGGGTTACCCTACAATGAGCAGTTCTTC. The full variable domain, with the rest looked up from reference TRBV2 and TRBJ2-1, is EPEVTQTPSHQVTQMGQEVILRCVPISNHLYFYWYRQILGQKVEFLVSFYNNEISEKSEIFDDQFSVERPDGSNFTLKIRSTKLEDSAMYFCASSEAPGLPYNEQFFGPGTRLTVL.

The table lists this clonotype with a few counts. The gene calls are TRBV5-1 and TRBJ2-7, with TRBD2 matching 13 bases. The ends lost 4 bases at V and 5 bases at J; junction bases unmatched: 9. CDR1 is SGHRS and CDR2 is YFSETQ in the germline V gene. CDR3 size: 16 residues. This CDR3 reads CASSVAGLAGVDEQYF. The CDR3 nucleotides read TGCGCCAGCAGCGTGGCCGGACTAGCGGGGGTTGACGAGCAGTACTTC.

This clonotype was observed a handful of times. The genes are TRBV7-9 and TRBJ2-4, with a possible D match to TRBD1 (5 bases). From germline, CDR1 is SEHNR and CDR2 FQNEAQ (reference sequence). V was trimmed by 4 bases and J by 9 bases, leaving 10 bases between them. The CDR3 is 12 amino acids. In nucleotides, the CDR3 is TGTGCCAGCAGCTCCATGGGGCCCATTCAGTACTTC. This translates into CASSSMGPIQYF.

This clonotype was counted between two and nine times. This sequence joins TRBV7-3 and TRBJ2-3; D possibly matches TRBD1 or TRBD2 (7 bases each). Trimming cost V 0 bases and J 6 bases, with 19 bases left between them. Per the germline V gene, CDR1 is SGHTA and CDR2 is FQGTGA. The CDR3 contains 17 residues. CDR3 protein: CASSLTGRADRSDTQYF. CDR3 coding DNA: TGTGCCAGCAGCTTAACGGGGAGGGCGGACAGGTCCGATACGCAGTATTTT. The full variable domain, its missing parts supplied by reference TRBV7-3 and TRBJ2-3, is GAGVSQTPSNKVTEKGKYVELRCDPISGHTALYWYRQSLGQGPEFLIYFQGTGAADDSGLPNDRFFAVRPEGSVSTLKIQRTERGDSAVYLCASSLTGRADRSDTQYFGPGTRLTVL.

This chain's CDR3 is CSVPARGTEAFF. The CDR3, as DNA: TGCAGCGTTCCAGCTCGAGGGACTGAAGCTTTCTTT. The genes are TRBV29-1 and TRBJ1-1; D gene uncertain. This CDR3 spans 12 amino acids. The V and J ends lost 5 bases and 5 bases respectively, with 12 bases between them. Germline loops: CDR1 SQVTM, CDR2 ANQGSEA.

Ten or more counts support this clonotype. This chain uses TRBV7-2 with TRBJ2-1, with D possibly TRBD1 on 6 matching bases. Germline V gives CDR1 SGHTA, CDR2 FQGNSA. V lost 5 bases, J lost 5 bases, and 13 bases lay in between. The CDR3 is made up of 14 amino acids. The CDR3 nucleotides are TGTGCCAGCAGCCTGACAGGCCCAGACAATGAGCAGTTCTTC. This sequence encodes CASSLTGPDNEQFF.

This clonotype was detected only a few times. This chain uses TRBV19 with TRBJ1-1; possible D gene TRBD1, 6 bases. The germline V gene has CDR1 LNHDA and CDR2 SQIVND (reference sequence). The V gene lost 7 bases and the J gene lost 7 bases, with 19 bases spanning the gap. CDR3 length: 14 amino acids. CDR3 DNA: TGTGCCAGTAACCCTCACCGGGGGCAGGGTGAAGCTTTCTTT. This translates into CASNPHRGQGEAFF.

In this sample, this clonotype turned up many times. This chain joins TRBV11-2 and TRBJ2-5; weak D call: TRBD1 (6 bases). The germline V gene encodes CDR1 SGHAT and CDR2 FQNNGV. Trimming took off 3 bases at V and 1 base at J, with 12 bases between the two ends. CDR3 size: 15 residues. The CDR3 nucleotides are TGTGCCAGCAGCTTCGAGGCAGGGGTCCAAGAGACCCAGTACTTC. Its protein product is CASSFEAGVQETQYF. Drawing the rest from reference TRBV11-2 and TRBJ2-5, the complete variable domain is EAGVAQSPRYKIIEKRQSVAFWCNPISGHATLYWYQQILGQGPKLLIQFQNNGVVDDSQLPKDRFSAERLKGVDSTLKIQPAKLEDSAVYLCASSFEAGVQETQYFGPGTRLLVL.

This clonotype occurred a few times. The chain couples TRBV27 to TRBJ1-1; D unresolved. V gave up 4 bases and J gave up 4 bases, with 10 bases separating them. From germline, CDR1 is MNHEY and CDR2 SMNVEV (reference sequence). The CDR3 is 13 amino acids. The CDR3 bases are TGTGCCAGCAGTTATACAGCCCGCACTGAAGCTTTCTTT. It translates to CASSYTARTEAFF.

This clonotype was counted many times. J is TRBJ2-1 and V is TRBV7-2; D is possibly TRBD2 (6 bases). This CDR3 comprises 13 residues. Germline V gives CDR1 SGHTA, CDR2 FQGNSA. Trimming took off 10 bases at V and 8 bases at J, with 18 bases between the two ends. The CDR3 nucleotides read TGTGCCACCGGCGGGATCCACAGCCATGAGCAGTTCTTC. Its protein is CATGGIHSHEQFF.

The chain recombines TRBV5-6 with TRBJ2-5; 10 positions agree with TRBD2. Germline V gene data show CDR1 as SGHDT and CDR2 as YYEEEE. This CDR3 is built from 15 residues. The V and J ends lost 4 bases and 2 bases, in that order; junction bases with no gene match: 5. CDR3 DNA sequence: TGTGCCAGCAGCCCCGGACTAGCGGAACAAGAGACCCAGTACTTC. It codes for CASSPGLAEQETQYF.